The following is a T cell receptor beta chain sequence with its context. Its antigen is as yet unknown. RNA was extracted with the RNeasy kit, and a quantity of about 0.45 to 1 ug was reverse transcribed using random hexamers. Across 54 Vbeta and 13 Jbeta, immunoSEQ multiplex PCR amplified TCR beta CDR3. TCRdb independently ran MiXCR on the immunoSEQ multiplex PCR reads; one entry per CDR3 protein. This sample carries some 160,000 distinct CDR3 sequences, about 90% of them seen once, and the ten largest clones take approximately 0.073%. The data were obtained in a study of CD8 T cells in Susac syndrome. Study results and limitations: The study's TCR sequencing and HLA analysis covered a relatively small number of individuals, and the study acknowledged this.

Sequencing of TCR beta covered CD8+ and CD4+ T cells obtained from blood. TEMRA cells were enriched by FACS, while CD8+ and CD4+ T cells were obtained through a negative isolation that was performed magnetically. Sample: CD4+ T cells from PBMCs. The sequence was obtained from a human donor in good health.

The CDR3 spells CASSAQGGNQPQHF. CDR3 sequence (DNA): TGTGCCAGCAGCGCCCAGGGGGGCAATCAGCCCCAGCATTTT. The chain carries TRBV7-2 and TRBJ1-5; 7 bases are shared with TRBD1. Germline values: CDR1 SGHTA, CDR2 FQGNSA. J lost 2 bases, V lost 5 bases, and 3 bases had no gene match. The CDR3 length is 14 residues. The whole variable domain, filled in from reference TRBV7-2 and TRBJ1-5, reads GAGVSQSPSNKVTEKGKDVELRCDPISGHTALYWYRQSLGQGLEFLIYFQGNSAPDKSGLPSDRFSAERTGGSVSTLTIQRTQQEDSAVYLCASSAQGGNQPQHFGDGTRLSIL.